Following are 10 T cell receptor beta chains from one sample sequenced in a study of blood T cell repertoires in COVID-19. Sequencing used immunoSEQ multiplex PCR; TCRdb keeps in-frame clones, though not all of them. The sample records about 140,000 clones, approximately 83% being singletons. The sequenced sample was peripheral blood. The receptors shown here come from a human donor in a cohort sampled during active COVID-19.

The chain recombines TRBV24-1 with TRBJ2-2, with 7 bases identical to TRBD2. V was pared by 3 bases and J by 5 bases, with 8 bases of the junction left unmatched. This CDR3 comprises 16 residues. Looked up from germline, CDR1 is KGHDR and CDR2 is SFDVKD. CDR3 coding DNA: TGTGCCACCAGTGATACCCGGGACTACTTGACCGGGGAGCTGTTTTTT. Translation gives CATSDTRDYLTGELFF.

V gene TRBV6-4 combines with J gene TRBJ1-4; 7 nucleotides agree with TRBD1. Trimming removed 6 bases from V and 7 bases from J; junction bases left unmatched: 5. The CDR3 is 13 residues long. Germline CDR1 MRHNA, CDR2 SNTAGT. CDR3 region: CASSPGGTEKLFF. The CDR3 nucleotides are TGTGCCAGCAGCCCAGGGGGGACTGAAAAACTGTTTTTT.

J is TRBJ2-7 and V is TRBV3-1 (or the pseudogene TRBV3-2); D is possibly TRBD1 (6 bases). Per germline, CDR1 LGHDT and CDR2 YNNKEL (reference sequence). The CDR3 is 13 residues long. Between the trimmed V and J ends, which lost 4 bases and 6 bases, there was a span of 13 bases. The DNA for the CDR3 is TGTGCCAGCAGCCCCCGACAGGTCGCCGAGCAGTACTTC. It codes for CASSPRQVAEQYF.

V usage is TRBV19 and J usage is TRBJ1-2; tentative D call: TRBD1 (6 bases). The ends were cut back, 6 bases at V and 4 bases at J, with 21 bases in the middle. Germline loops: CDR1 LNHDA, CDR2 SQIVND (reference sequence). The CDR3 loop spans 16 amino acids. CDR3 bases: TGTGCCAGTAGCCCATACAGGGAGCAGCAGACCTATGGCTACACCTTC. It codes for CASSPYREQQTYGYTF.

CDR3 DNA sequence: TGCAGCGTTGGACAGGGGGCAGGGTATGGCTACACCTTC. Residues: CSVGQGAGYGYTF. The rearrangement joins TRBV29-1 to TRBJ1-2, with TRBD1 identical over 10 bases. The CDR3 loop spans 13 amino acids. V shed 4 bases and J 5 bases; nucleotides not matched to a gene: 4. In germline, CDR1 is SQVTM, CDR2 ANQGSEA.

The chain couples TRBV5-1 to TRBJ1-1; 9 positions match TRBD1. After removal of 3 bases from V and 3 bases from J, the junction contained 3 bases not matched to a gene. Germline CDR1 reads SGHRS; CDR2 reads YFSETQ. The CDR3 is 14 amino acids. This chain's CDR3 is CASSYRGRDTEAFF. The CDR3 nucleotides read TGCGCCAGCAGCTACAGGGGGCGGGACACTGAAGCTTTCTTT.

The chain links TRBV7-2 to TRBJ2-5, with 9 bases that match TRBD2. The CDR3 sequence is 16 residues long. Germline V lookup: CDR1 SGHTA, CDR2 FQGNSA. V was clipped by 6 bases and J by 1 base; unmatched bases: 9. DNA of the CDR3: TGTGCCAGCAGTTTCCCGGGGCGGGGGGGCCAAGAGACCCAGTACTTC. This translates into CASSFPGRGGQETQYF.

The V call is TRBV28, the J call TRBJ2-7; D possibly corresponds to TRBD2 (7 bases). CDR3 size: 14 residues. Germline CDR1 reads MDHEN; CDR2 reads SYDVKM. V was trimmed by 7 bases and J by 1 base, leaving 14 bases between them. This CDR3 reads CASKGGGGSYEQYF. CDR3 DNA sequence: TGTGCCAGCAAAGGAGGGGGGGGATCCTACGAGCAGTACTTC.

This clone was recorded only once. This chain uses TRBV5-1 with TRBJ2-5; 7 bases are shared with TRBD1. Germline CDR1 reads SGHRS; CDR2 reads YFSETQ. Unmatched junction bases numbered 8, after V lost 6 bases and J lost 3 bases. The CDR3 is 14 residues long. In DNA, the CDR3 is TGCGCCAGCAACAAGGACAGGTCCGAAGAGACCCAGTACTTC. Amino acids: CASNKDRSEETQYF.

V gene TRBV10-3 combines with J gene TRBJ2-7, with TRBD1 as a possible D gene (5 bases). Germline-derived CDR1 and CDR2 are ENHRY and SYGVKD. CDR3 length: 12 amino acids. Trimming took 3 bases from V and 9 from J, leaving 12 bases between them. For the CDR3, the DNA is TGTGCCATCAGTGACAGGGCAGTCGGGCAGTACTTC. Translated, it gives CAISDRAVGQYF.